This is a list of T cell receptor beta chains from one sample in a study of blood T cell repertoires in COVID-19. Using immunoSEQ multiplex PCR, the repertoire was profiled, and TCRdb retains in-frame clones only, with some absent. Counted here are around 16,000 clones, 75% to 85% occurring once; the ten biggest clones make up about 20%. Sequenced: peripheral blood. The receptors were gathered from a man aged 80 or over with active or convalescent COVID-19. The CDR3 runs from the conserved cysteine through the conserved F or W. Each record gives: J gene, V gene, clone size, D gene, CDR3 DNA, CDR3 protein. The D gene is left open where the match is weak. Clone sizes are given selectively: once, few, many, or a class where the clone is expanded.

J gene: TRBJ2-5; V gene: TRBV6-6; clone size: -; D gene: TRBD1; CDR3 DNA: TGTGCCAGCAGTTACCAATTAGTGACAGGGGAAGAGACCCAGTACTTC; CDR3 protein: CASSYQLVTGEETQYF
J gene: TRBJ2-1; V gene: TRBV12-5; clone size: -; D gene: -; CDR3 DNA: TGTGCTAGTGGTTCCCTCAGGGTCAATGAGCAGTTCTTC; CDR3 protein: CASGSLRVNEQFF
J gene: TRBJ2-5; V gene: TRBV4-1; clone size: few; D gene: -; CDR3 DNA: TGCGCCAGCAGCCCCCTATGGAGGGGGGGAAAGACCCAGTACTTC; CDR3 protein: CASSPLWRGGKTQYF
J gene: TRBJ2-7; V gene: TRBV6-6; clone size: -; D gene: TRBD1; CDR3 DNA: TGTGCCAGCAGTTACCCGGGACAGGGGCCTGGCGAGCAGTACTTC; CDR3 protein: CASSYPGQGPGEQYF
J gene: TRBJ2-6; V gene: TRBV6-4; clone size: -; D gene: TRBD1; CDR3 DNA: TGTGCCAGCAGTAAAGCCGGGACAGGGGGCGCTGGGGCCAACGTCCTGACTTTC; CDR3 protein: CASSKAGTGGAGANVLTF
J gene: TRBJ1-1; V gene: TRBV6-5; clone size: -; D gene: TRBD1; CDR3 DNA: TGTGCCAGCAGTAAGGACAGGAGTCCTGAAGCTTTCTTT; CDR3 protein: CASSKDRSPEAFF
J gene: TRBJ2-1; V gene: TRBV2; clone size: -; D gene: -; CDR3 DNA: TGTGCCAGCAGTGAAAGGGGGTACAATGAGCAGTTCTTC; CDR3 protein: CASSERGYNEQFF
J gene: TRBJ1-2; V gene: TRBV30; clone size: -; D gene: -; CDR3 DNA: TGTGCCTGGCGAGGCCGCAGGGGCTATGGCTACACCTTC; CDR3 protein: CAWRGRRGYGYTF
J gene: TRBJ2-1; V gene: TRBV4-2; clone size: -; D gene: TRBD1; CDR3 DNA: TGTGCCAGCAGCCAAGTTGGGACAGGCCCCAATGAGCAGTTCTTC; CDR3 protein: CASSQVGTGPNEQFF
J gene: TRBJ2-5; V gene: TRBV29-1; clone size: -; D gene: -; CDR3 DNA: TGCAGCGTAACGGACAGCGATGAGACCCAGTACTTC; CDR3 protein: CSVTDSDETQYF
J gene: TRBJ1-3; V gene: TRBV30; clone size: -; D gene: -; CDR3 DNA: TGTGCCTGGAGCCCTCTCGGCAGGGTGGGAAACACCATATATTTT; CDR3 protein: CAWSPLGRVGNTIYF
J gene: TRBJ2-6; V gene: TRBV11-2; clone size: -; D gene: -; CDR3 DNA: TGTGCCAGCAGCCCTAGGAGGCAGGGGGCCAACGTCCTGACTTTC; CDR3 protein: CASSPRRQGANVLTF
J gene: TRBJ1-1; V gene: TRBV10-3; clone size: -; D gene: TRBD1; CDR3 DNA: TGTGCCACCCGGGACAGGGACGCGACTGAAGCTTTCTTT; CDR3 protein: CATRDRDATEAFF
J gene: TRBJ2-2; V gene: TRBV3-1/TRBV3-2; clone size: -; D gene: TRBD1; CDR3 DNA: TGTGCCAGCAGCCAAGGGGGACAGGTCCTTGGGGAGCTGTTTTTT; CDR3 protein: CASSQGGQVLGELFF
J gene: TRBJ2-7; V gene: TRBV2; clone size: -; D gene: -; CDR3 DNA: TGTGCCAGCAGTAAACAGGGACCTCTTTACGAGCAGTACTTC; CDR3 protein: CASSKQGPLYEQYF
J gene: TRBJ1-2; V gene: TRBV7-2; clone size: -; D gene: TRBD1; CDR3 DNA: TGTGCCAGCAGTTCGCCGGGACAGGGTAGCGGCTACACCTTC; CDR3 protein: CASSSPGQGSGYTF
J gene: TRBJ1-1; V gene: TRBV6-2/TRBV6-3; clone size: -; D gene: -; CDR3 DNA: TGTGCCAGCAGTTATTACCCGACAGGATTGAACACTGAAGCTTTCTTT; CDR3 protein: CASSYYPTGLNTEAFF
J gene: TRBJ2-7; V gene: TRBV5-6; clone size: -; D gene: -; CDR3 DNA: TGTGCCAGCAGCTTGGCAGGGCTTTCCTACGAGCAGTACTTC; CDR3 protein: CASSLAGLSYEQYF
J gene: TRBJ2-7; V gene: TRBV3-1/TRBV3-2; clone size: few; D gene: -; CDR3 DNA: TGTGCCAGCAGCCTAACAGGATCCGCTTACGAGCAGTACTTC; CDR3 protein: CASSLTGSAYEQYF
J gene: TRBJ2-1; V gene: TRBV4-2; clone size: -; D gene: TRBD2; CDR3 DNA: TGTGCCAGCAGCCGTGTGGGACTAGCGGGGAATAATGAGCAGTTCTTC; CDR3 protein: CASSRVGLAGNNEQFF
J gene: TRBJ1-2; V gene: TRBV2; clone size: -; D gene: -; CDR3 DNA: TGTGCCAGCAGTGTAAGGGGTGCTAACTATGGCTACACCTTC; CDR3 protein: CASSVRGANYGYTF
J gene: TRBJ2-2; V gene: TRBV5-1; clone size: -; D gene: TRBD1; CDR3 DNA: TGCGCCAGCAGCAGGCAGGGGGCTCGGGCCGGGGAGCTGTTTTTT; CDR3 protein: CASSRQGARAGELFF
J gene: TRBJ1-6; V gene: TRBV2; clone size: -; D gene: -; CDR3 DNA: TGTGCCAGCAGTGAGTCCAGGGGTAGCAATTCACCCCTCCACTTT; CDR3 protein: CASSESRGSNSPLHF
J gene: TRBJ1-2; V gene: TRBV2; clone size: -; D gene: TRBD1; CDR3 DNA: TGTGCCAGCAGCCTCTGGGACAGCCCCTATGGCTACACCTTC; CDR3 protein: CASSLWDSPYGYTF
J gene: TRBJ2-7; V gene: TRBV5-4; clone size: -; D gene: -; CDR3 DNA: TGTGCCAGCAGCTTACGGGGGGCCCACGAGCAGTACTTC; CDR3 protein: CASSLRGAHEQYF
J gene: TRBJ2-7; V gene: TRBV3-1/TRBV3-2; clone size: -; D gene: -; CDR3 DNA: TGTGCCAGCAGCCTGCTAGTCTCTAATTCCCTCGAGCAGTACTTC; CDR3 protein: CASSLLVSNSLEQYF
J gene: TRBJ1-1; V gene: TRBV6-5; clone size: -; D gene: TRBD1; CDR3 DNA: TGTGCCAGCAGTTACTCGATAGGACAGGGGCGGAAAGCTTTCTTT; CDR3 protein: CASSYSIGQGRKAFF
J gene: TRBJ1-5; V gene: TRBV19; clone size: few; D gene: -; CDR3 DNA: TGTGCCAGCGCCCCAGGGGTGAGTGGGCAGCCCCAGCATTTT; CDR3 protein: CASAPGVSGQPQHF
J gene: TRBJ2-7; V gene: TRBV7-2; clone size: -; D gene: TRBD2; CDR3 DNA: TGTGCTATTCAAATGGCCGGGGGGGCAGAGCAGTACTTC; CDR3 protein: CAIQMAGGAEQYF
J gene: TRBJ2-5; V gene: TRBV29-1; clone size: -; D gene: -; CDR3 DNA: TGCAGCCATGGACTGGTCCAAGAGACCCAGTACTTC; CDR3 protein: CSHGLVQETQYF
J gene: TRBJ1-6; V gene: TRBV28; clone size: -; D gene: -; CDR3 DNA: TGTGCCAGCAGTTTAAACAGGGTAATTAATTCACCCCTCCACTTT; CDR3 protein: CASSLNRVINSPLHF
J gene: TRBJ2-7; V gene: TRBV6-1; clone size: -; D gene: -; CDR3 DNA: TGTGCCAGCAGTGAAGCCTCGACAGGTTGGGCATCCTACGAGCAGTACTTC; CDR3 protein: CASSEASTGWASYEQYF
J gene: TRBJ2-7; V gene: TRBV5-5; clone size: -; D gene: TRBD2; CDR3 DNA: TGTGCCAGCAAATGGACTAGCGGGGGCTCCTACGAGCAGTACTTC; CDR3 protein: CASKWTSGGSYEQYF
J gene: TRBJ2-1; V gene: TRBV5-1; clone size: -; D gene: TRBD2; CDR3 DNA: TGCGCCAGCAGCTTGAGGACTAGCGGCAATGAGCAGTTCTTC; CDR3 protein: CASSLRTSGNEQFF
J gene: TRBJ1-1; V gene: TRBV7-2; clone size: -; D gene: TRBD1; CDR3 DNA: TGTGCCAGCAGCTTAGGGGGGACAGGGCAAGCTTTCTTT; CDR3 protein: CASSLGGTGQAFF
J gene: TRBJ1-5; V gene: TRBV27; clone size: -; D gene: TRBD1; CDR3 DNA: TGTGCCAGCAGCCCCACCGGGACAGGGGGCGCCGGGCAGCCCCAGCATTTT; CDR3 protein: CASSPTGTGGAGQPQHF
J gene: TRBJ1-2; V gene: TRBV5-6; clone size: -; D gene: -; CDR3 DNA: TGTGCCAGCAGCTTGACGTGGCAGGCAAACTATGGCTACACCTTC; CDR3 protein: CASSLTWQANYGYTF
J gene: TRBJ2-5; V gene: TRBV2; clone size: -; D gene: -; CDR3 DNA: TGTGCCAGCAGTGATGGGGCCGTGTCTTCAGAGACCCAGTACTTC; CDR3 protein: CASSDGAVSSETQYF
J gene: TRBJ1-2; V gene: TRBV7-9; clone size: -; D gene: -; CDR3 DNA: TGTGCCGGCGTGGAGGGTAACTATGGCTACACCTTC; CDR3 protein: CAGVEGNYGYTF
J gene: TRBJ1-1; V gene: TRBV9; clone size: -; D gene: -; CDR3 DNA: TGTGCCAGCAGCGTAGGATCGGGCACTGAAGCTTTCTTT; CDR3 protein: CASSVGSGTEAFF
J gene: TRBJ2-1; V gene: TRBV11-2; clone size: -; D gene: -; CDR3 DNA: TGTGCCAGCAGCGTCCCCCGTTTTGAGCAGTTCTTC; CDR3 protein: CASSVPRFEQFF
J gene: TRBJ1-2; V gene: TRBV11-2; clone size: -; D gene: -; CDR3 DNA: TGTGCCAGCAGGCCTTTGGGGAGAACGAACTATGGCTACACCTTC; CDR3 protein: CASRPLGRTNYGYTF
J gene: TRBJ2-2; V gene: TRBV3-1/TRBV3-2; clone size: -; D gene: -; CDR3 DNA: TGTGCCAGCAGCCAAGCGTCCACAGTTCCCACCGGGGAGCTGTTTTTT; CDR3 protein: CASSQASTVPTGELFF
J gene: TRBJ1-2; V gene: TRBV6-1; clone size: -; D gene: -; CDR3 DNA: TGTGCCAGCAGTGAGGTCAGGAGGGCGGGGTATGGCTACACCTTC; CDR3 protein: CASSEVRRAGYGYTF
J gene: TRBJ1-1; V gene: TRBV18; clone size: -; D gene: -; CDR3 DNA: TGTGCCAGCTCACCACCGCTCCCGGGGGGGCTGAACACTGAAGCTTTCTTT; CDR3 protein: CASSPPLPGGLNTEAFF
J gene: TRBJ1-4; V gene: TRBV28; clone size: -; D gene: -; CDR3 DNA: TGTGCCAGCAGTTTATCGGACAGAGAGTCAGAAAAACTGTTTTTT; CDR3 protein: CASSLSDRESEKLFF
J gene: TRBJ1-2; V gene: TRBV12-3/TRBV12-4; clone size: -; D gene: -; CDR3 DNA: TGTGCCAGCAAAACAGGGATCTATGGCTACACCTTC; CDR3 protein: CASKTGIYGYTF
J gene: TRBJ1-2; V gene: TRBV5-6; clone size: -; D gene: TRBD1; CDR3 DNA: TGTGCCAGCAGCCCCGGGGACAGGAGAGGACAGGGCTACACCTTC; CDR3 protein: CASSPGDRRGQGYTF